This TCR beta chain stems from a study of blood T cell repertoires in COVID-19. Germline V gives CDR1 SGHNT, CDR2 YENEEA. CDR3 length: 15 residues. Trimming took 2 bases from V and 7 from J, leaving 17 bases between them. Study processing details: Reference gene primer amplification yielded estimated nucleated cell counts. Produced via immunoSEQ multiplex PCR; TCRdb's table is partial and in-frame only. The D gene and trimming were derived from the DNA, and the V and J assignments and clone size from that table. Of about 490,000 clones listed, 70% to 90% are singletons. The sequence came from a human donor in a cohort sampled during active COVID-19. The chain has TRBV11-3 and TRBJ1-2; D may be TRBD1 (5 bases). Sequenced material: peripheral blood. CDR3 nucleotide sequence: TGTGCCAGCAGCTTAAAAATTCAGGGATGCAGTGGCTACACCTTC. It is translated as CASSLKIQGCSGYTF.